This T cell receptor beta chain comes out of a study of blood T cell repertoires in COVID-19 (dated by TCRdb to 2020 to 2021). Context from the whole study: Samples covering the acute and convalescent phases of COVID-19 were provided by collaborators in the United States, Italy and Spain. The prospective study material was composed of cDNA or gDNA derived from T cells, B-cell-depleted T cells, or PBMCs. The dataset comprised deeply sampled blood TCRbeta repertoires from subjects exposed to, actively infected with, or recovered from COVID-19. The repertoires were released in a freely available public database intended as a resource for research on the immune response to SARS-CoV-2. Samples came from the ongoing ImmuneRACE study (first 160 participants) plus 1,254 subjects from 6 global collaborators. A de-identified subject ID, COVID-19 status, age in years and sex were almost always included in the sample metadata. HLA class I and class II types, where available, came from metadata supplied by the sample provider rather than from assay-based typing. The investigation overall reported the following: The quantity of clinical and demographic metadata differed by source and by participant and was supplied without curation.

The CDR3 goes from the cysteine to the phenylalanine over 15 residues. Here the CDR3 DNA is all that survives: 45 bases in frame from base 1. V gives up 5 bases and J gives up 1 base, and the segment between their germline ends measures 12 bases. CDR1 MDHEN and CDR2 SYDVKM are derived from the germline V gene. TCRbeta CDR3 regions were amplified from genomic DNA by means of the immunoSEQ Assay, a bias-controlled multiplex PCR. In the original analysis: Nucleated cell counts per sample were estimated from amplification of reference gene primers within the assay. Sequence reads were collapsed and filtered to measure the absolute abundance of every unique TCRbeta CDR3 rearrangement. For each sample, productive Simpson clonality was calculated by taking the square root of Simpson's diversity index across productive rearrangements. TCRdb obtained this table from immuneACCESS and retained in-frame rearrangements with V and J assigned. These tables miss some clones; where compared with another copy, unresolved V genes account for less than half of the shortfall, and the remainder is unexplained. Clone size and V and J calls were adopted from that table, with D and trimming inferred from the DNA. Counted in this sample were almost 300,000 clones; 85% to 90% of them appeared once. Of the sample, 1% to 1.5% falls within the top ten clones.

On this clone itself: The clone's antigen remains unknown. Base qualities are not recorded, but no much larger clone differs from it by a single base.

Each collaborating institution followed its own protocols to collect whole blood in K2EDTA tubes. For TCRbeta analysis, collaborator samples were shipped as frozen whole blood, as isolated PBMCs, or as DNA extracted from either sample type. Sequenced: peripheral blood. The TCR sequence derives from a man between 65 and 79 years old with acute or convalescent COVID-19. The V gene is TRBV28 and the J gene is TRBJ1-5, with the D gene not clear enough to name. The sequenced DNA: TGTGCCAGCAGTCCCCCGGGGTCCAGCAATCAGCCCCAGCATTTT. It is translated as CASSPPGSSNQPQHF. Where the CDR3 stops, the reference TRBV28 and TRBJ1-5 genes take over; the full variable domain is DVKVTQSSRYLVKRTGEKVFLECVQDMDHENMFWYRQDPGLGLRLIYFSYDVKMKEKGDIPEGYSVSREKKERFSLILESASTNQTSMYLCASSPPGSSNQPQHFGDGTRLSIL.